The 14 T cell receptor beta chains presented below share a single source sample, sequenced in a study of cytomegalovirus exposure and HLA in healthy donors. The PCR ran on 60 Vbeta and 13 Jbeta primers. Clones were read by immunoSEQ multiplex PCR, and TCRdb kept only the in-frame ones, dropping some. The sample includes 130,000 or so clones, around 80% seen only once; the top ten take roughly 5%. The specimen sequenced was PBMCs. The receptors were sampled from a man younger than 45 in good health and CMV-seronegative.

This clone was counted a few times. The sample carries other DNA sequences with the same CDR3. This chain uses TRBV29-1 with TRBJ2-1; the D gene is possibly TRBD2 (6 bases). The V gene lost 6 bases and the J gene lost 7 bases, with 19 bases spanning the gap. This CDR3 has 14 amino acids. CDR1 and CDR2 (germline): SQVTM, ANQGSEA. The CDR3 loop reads CSVEVGGRLNEQFF. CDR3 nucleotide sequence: TGCAGCGTGGAGGTGGGAGGACGGCTGAATGAGCAGTTCTTC.

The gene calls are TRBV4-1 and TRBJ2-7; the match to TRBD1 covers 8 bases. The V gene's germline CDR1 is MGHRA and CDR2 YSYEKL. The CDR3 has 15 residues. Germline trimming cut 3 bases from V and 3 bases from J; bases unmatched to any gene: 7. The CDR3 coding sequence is TGCGCCAGCAGCCAGGCGACAGGGGAATTCTACGAGCAGTACTTC. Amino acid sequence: CASSQATGEFYEQYF.

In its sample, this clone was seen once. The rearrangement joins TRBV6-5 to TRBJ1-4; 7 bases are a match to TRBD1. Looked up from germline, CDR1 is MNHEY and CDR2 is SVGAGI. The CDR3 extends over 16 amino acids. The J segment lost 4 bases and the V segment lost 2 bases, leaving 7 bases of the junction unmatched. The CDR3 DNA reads TGTGCCAGCAGTTACAAATCAGGGGGGATTAATGAAAAACTGTTTTTT. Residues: CASSYKSGGINEKLFF.

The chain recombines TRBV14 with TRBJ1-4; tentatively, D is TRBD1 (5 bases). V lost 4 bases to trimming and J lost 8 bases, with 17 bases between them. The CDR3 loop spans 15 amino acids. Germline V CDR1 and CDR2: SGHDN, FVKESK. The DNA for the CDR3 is TGTGCCAGCAGCCGGCCCCAGGCGCAGGGAGAAAAACTGTTTTTT. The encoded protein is CASSRPQAQGEKLFF.

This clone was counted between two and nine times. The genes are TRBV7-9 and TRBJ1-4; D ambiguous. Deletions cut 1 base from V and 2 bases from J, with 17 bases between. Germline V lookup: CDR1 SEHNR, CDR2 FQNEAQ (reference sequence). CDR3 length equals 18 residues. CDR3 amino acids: CASSLVGGSRATNEKLFF. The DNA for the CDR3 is TGTGCCAGCAGCTTAGTCGGAGGCTCTCGAGCTACTAATGAAAAACTGTTTTTT. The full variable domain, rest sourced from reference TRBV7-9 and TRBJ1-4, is DTGVSQNPRHKITKRGQNVTFRCDPISEHNRLYWYRQTLGQGPEFLTYFQNEAQLEKSRLLSDRFSAERPKGSFSTLEIQRTEQGDSAMYLCASSLVGGSRATNEKLFFGSGTQLSVL.

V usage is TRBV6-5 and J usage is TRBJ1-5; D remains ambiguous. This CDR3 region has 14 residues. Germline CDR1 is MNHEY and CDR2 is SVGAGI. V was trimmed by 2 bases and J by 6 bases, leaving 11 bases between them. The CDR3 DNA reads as TGTGCCAGCAGTTACACGGGGTCCGGTCAGCCCCAGCATTTT. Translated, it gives CASSYTGSGQPQHF.

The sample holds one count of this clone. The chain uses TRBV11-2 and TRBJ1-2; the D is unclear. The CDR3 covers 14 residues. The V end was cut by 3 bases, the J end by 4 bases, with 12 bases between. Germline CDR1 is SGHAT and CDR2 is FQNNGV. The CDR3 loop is CASSFPSSGYGYTF. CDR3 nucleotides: TGTGCCAGCAGCTTCCCAAGTTCGGGCTATGGCTACACCTTC.

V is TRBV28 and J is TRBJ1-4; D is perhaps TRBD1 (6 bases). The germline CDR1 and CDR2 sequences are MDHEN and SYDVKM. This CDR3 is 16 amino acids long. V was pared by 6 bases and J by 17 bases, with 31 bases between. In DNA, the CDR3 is TGTGCCAGCAGCACGCAAGGGGGTCGGCCGGATGGCAAAGTATTTTTT. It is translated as CASSTQGGRPDGKVFF.

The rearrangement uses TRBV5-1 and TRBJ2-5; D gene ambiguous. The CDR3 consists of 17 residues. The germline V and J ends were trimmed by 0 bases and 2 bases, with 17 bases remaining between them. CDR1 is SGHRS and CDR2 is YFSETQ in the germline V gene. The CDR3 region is CASSLGVVGSAQETQYF. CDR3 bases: TGCGCCAGCAGCTTGGGGGTGGTCGGGTCGGCGCAAGAGACCCAGTACTTC.

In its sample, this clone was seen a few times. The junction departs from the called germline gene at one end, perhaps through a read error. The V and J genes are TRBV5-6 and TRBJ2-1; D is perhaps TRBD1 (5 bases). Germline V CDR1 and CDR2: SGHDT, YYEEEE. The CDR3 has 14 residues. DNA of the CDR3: TGTGCCAGCAGGTTGGAAGCGACAGTCGATGAGCAGTTCTTC. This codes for CASRLEATVDEQFF. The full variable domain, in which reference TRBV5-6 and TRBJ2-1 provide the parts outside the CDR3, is DAGVTQSPTHLIKTRGQQVTLRCSPKSGHDTVSWYQQALGQGPQFIFQYYEEEERQRGNFPDRFSGHQFPNYSSELNVNALLLGDSALYLCASRLEATVDEQFFGPGTRLTVL.

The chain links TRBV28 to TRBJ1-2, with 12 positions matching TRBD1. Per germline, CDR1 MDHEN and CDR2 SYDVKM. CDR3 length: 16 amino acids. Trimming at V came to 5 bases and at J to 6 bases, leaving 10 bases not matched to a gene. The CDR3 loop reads CASSVPGQGASDGYTF. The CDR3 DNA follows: TGTGCCAGCAGTGTTCCGGGACAGGGGGCGTCGGATGGCTACACCTTC.

The CDR3 reads CASSPRGRDTEAFF. The CDR3 nucleotides read TGTGCCAGCTCACCACGGGGCAGGGACACTGAAGCTTTCTTT. The chain joins TRBV18 to TRBJ1-1; D might be TRBD1 (5 bases). This CDR3 comprises 14 residues. Germline-derived CDR1 and CDR2 are KGHSH and LQKENI. The V and J ends lost 1 base and 3 bases respectively, with 9 bases between them.

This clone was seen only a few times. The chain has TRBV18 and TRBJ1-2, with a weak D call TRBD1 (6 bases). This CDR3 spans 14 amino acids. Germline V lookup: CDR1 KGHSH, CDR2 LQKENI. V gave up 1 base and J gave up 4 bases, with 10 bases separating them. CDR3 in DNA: TGTGCCAGCTCACCACGGACAGATAGCTATGGCTACACCTTC. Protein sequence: CASSPRTDSYGYTF.

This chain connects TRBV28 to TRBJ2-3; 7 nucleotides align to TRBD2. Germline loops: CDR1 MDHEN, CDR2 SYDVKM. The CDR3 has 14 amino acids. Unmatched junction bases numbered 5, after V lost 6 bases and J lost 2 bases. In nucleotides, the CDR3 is TGTGCCAGCAGATCGGGGGGTTACACAGATACGCAGTATTTT. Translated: CASRSGGYTDTQYF.